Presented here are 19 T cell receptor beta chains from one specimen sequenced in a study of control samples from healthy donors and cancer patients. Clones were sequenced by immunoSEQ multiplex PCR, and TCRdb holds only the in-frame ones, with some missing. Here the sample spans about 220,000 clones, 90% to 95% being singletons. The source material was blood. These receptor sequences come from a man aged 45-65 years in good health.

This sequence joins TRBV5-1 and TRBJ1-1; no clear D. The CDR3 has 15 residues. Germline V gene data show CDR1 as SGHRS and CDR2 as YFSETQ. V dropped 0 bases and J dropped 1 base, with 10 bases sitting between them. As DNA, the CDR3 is TGCGCCAGCAGCTTGGACGCAGTCACGAACACTGAAGCTTTCTTT. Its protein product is CASSLDAVTNTEAFF.

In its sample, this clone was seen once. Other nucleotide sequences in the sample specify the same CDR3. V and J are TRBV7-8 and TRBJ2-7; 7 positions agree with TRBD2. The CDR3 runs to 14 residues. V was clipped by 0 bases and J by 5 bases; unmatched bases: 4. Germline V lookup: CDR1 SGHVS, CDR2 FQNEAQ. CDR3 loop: CASSLAGGEDEQYF. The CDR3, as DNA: TGTGCCAGCAGCTTAGCGGGGGGGGAGGACGAGCAGTACTTC. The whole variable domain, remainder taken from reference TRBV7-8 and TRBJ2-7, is GAGVSQSPRYKVAKRGQDVALRCDPISGHVSLFWYQQALGQGPEFLTYFQNEAQLDKSGLPSDRFFAERPEGSVSTLKIQRTQQEDSAVYLCASSLAGGEDEQYFGPGTRLTVT.

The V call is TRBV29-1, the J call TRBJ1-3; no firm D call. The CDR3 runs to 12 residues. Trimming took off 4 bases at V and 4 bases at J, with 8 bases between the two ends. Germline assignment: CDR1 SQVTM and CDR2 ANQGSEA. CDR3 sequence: CSVGGPGNTIYF. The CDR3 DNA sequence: TGCAGCGTTGGAGGCCCGGGAAACACCATATATTTT.

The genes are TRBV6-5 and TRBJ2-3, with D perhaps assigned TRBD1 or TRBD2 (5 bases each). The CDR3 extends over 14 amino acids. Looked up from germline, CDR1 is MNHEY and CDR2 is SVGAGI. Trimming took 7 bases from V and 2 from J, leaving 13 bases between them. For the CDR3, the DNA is TGTGCCAGCATTGGGGACGGCGTCACAGATACGCAGTATTTT. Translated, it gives CASIGDGVTDTQYF.

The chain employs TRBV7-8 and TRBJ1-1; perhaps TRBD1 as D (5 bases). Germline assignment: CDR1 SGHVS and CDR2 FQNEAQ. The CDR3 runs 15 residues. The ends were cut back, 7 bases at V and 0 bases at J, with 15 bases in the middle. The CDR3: CASTPGGIMNTEAFF. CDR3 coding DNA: TGTGCCAGCACCCCGGGGGGGATCATGAACACTGAAGCTTTCTTT. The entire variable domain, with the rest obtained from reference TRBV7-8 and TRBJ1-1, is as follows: GAGVSQSPRYKVAKRGQDVALRCDPISGHVSLFWYQQALGQGPEFLTYFQNEAQLDKSGLPSDRFFAERPEGSVSTLKIQRTQQEDSAVYLCASTPGGIMNTEAFFGQGTRLTVV.

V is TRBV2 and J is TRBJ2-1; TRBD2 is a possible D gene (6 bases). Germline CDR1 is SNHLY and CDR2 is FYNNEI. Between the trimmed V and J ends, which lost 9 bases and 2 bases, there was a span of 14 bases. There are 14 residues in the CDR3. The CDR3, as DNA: TGTGCCAGGAGGTGGGGGGAGGCCTACAATGAGCAGTTCTTC. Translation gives CARRWGEAYNEQFF. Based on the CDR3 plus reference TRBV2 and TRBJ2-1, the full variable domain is EPEVTQTPSHQVTQMGQEVILRCVPISNHLYFYWYRQILGQKVEFLVSFYNNEISEKSEIFDDQFSVERPDGSNFTLKIRSTKLEDSAMYFCARRWGEAYNEQFFGPGTRLTVL.

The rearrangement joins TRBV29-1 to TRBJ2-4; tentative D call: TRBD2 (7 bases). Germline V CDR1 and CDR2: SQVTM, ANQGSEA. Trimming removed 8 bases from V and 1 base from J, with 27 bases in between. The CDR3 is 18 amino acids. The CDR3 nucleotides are TGCAGCCCAAATAGGGGGGGAGTCGCAAACCCCGCCAAAAACATTCAGTACTTC. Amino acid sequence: CSPNRGGVANPAKNIQYF.

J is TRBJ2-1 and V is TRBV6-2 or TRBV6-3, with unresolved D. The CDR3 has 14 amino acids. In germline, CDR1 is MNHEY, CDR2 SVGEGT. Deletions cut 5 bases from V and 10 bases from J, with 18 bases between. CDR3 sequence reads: CASSRLGPLGEQFF. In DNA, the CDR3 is TGTGCCAGCAGTCGATTAGGACCTCTTGGCGAGCAGTTCTTC.

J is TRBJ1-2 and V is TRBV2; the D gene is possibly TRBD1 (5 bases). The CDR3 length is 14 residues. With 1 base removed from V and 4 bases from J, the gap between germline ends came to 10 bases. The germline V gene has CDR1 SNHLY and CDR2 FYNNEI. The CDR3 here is CASSEGTSIYGYTF. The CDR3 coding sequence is TGTGCCAGCAGTGAAGGGACATCGATCTATGGCTACACCTTC.

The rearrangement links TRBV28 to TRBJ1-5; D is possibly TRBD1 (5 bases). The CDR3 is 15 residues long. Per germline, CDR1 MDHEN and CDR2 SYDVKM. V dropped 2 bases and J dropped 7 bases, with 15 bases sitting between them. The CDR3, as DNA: TGTGCCAGCAGTTTACGACAGATGGGGTACCAGCCCCAGCATTTT. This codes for CASSLRQMGYQPQHF.

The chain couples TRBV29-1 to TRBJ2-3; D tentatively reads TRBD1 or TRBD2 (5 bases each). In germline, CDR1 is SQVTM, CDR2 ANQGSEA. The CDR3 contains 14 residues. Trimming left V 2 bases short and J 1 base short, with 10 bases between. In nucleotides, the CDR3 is TGCAGCGTTGAACACAGAGGGGGCACAGATACGCAGTATTTT. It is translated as CSVEHRGGTDTQYF.

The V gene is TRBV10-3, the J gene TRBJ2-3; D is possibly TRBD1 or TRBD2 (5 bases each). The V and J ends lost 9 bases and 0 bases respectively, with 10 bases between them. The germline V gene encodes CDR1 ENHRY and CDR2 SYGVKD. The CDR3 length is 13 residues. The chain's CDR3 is CAIRGESTDTQYF. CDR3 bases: TGTGCCATTAGAGGGGAGAGCACAGATACGCAGTATTTT.

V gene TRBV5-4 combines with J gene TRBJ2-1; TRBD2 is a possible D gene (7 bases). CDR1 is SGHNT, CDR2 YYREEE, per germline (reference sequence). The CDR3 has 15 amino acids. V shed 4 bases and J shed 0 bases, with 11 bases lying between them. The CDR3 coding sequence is TGTGCCAGCAGCACGGGGGGCCTCTCCTACAATGAGCAGTTCTTC. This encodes CASSTGGLSYNEQFF.

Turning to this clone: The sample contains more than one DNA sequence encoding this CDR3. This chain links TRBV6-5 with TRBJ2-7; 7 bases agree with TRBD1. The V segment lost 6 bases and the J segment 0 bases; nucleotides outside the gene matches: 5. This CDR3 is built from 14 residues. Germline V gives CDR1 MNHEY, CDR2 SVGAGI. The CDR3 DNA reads TGTGCCAGCAGGTGGGACAGTAGCTCCTACGAGCAGTACGTC. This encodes CASRWDSSSYEQYV.

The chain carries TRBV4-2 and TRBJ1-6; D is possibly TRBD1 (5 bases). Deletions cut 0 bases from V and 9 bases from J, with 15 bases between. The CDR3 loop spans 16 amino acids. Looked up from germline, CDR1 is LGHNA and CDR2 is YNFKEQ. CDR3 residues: CASSQEATRGSSPLHF. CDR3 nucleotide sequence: TGTGCCAGCAGCCAAGAGGCTACAAGGGGCAGTTCACCCCTCCACTTT.

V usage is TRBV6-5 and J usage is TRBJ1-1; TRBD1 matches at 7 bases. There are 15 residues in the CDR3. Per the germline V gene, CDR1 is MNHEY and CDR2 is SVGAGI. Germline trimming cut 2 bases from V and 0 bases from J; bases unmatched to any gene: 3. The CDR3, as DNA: TGTGCCAGCAGTTACGGGGACAGCATGAACACTGAAGCTTTCTTT. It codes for CASSYGDSMNTEAFF.

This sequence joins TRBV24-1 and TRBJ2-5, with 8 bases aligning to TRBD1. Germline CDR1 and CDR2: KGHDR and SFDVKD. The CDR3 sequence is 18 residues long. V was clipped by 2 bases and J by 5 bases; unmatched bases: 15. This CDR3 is CATSDSLERTGTRETQYF. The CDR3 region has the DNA TGTGCCACCAGTGATTCGCTCGAACGGACAGGGACAAGGGAGACCCAGTACTTC.

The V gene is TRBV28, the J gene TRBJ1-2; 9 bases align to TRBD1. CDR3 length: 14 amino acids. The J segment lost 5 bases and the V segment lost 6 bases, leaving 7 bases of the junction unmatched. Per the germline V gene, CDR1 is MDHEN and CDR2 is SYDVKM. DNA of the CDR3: TGTGCCAGCAGGGAGGGACAGGGCTTATATGGCTACACCTTC. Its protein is CASREGQGLYGYTF.

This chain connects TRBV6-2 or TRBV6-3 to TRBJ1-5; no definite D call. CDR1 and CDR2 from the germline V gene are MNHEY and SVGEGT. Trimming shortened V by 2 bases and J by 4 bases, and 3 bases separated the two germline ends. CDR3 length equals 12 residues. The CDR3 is CASSYRNQPQHF. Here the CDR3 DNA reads TGTGCCAGCAGTTACAGAAATCAGCCCCAGCATTTT.